This is a list of T cell receptor beta chains from one sample in a study of vaccination and CD4 T cells after COVID-19. Their cognate antigens are unknown. One entry per CDR3 protein, called by TCRdb with MiXCR from the PCR reads. The sample lists several thousand distinct CDR3 sequences; 60% were seen once. The sample consisted of CD4+ T cells from blood, cultured in vitro. The receptor source for this set is a human donor in good health. Each CDR3 is given with its conserved first and last residue. The D gene is left open where the match is weak. Size tells how often a clone was seen (once, few, many) or the class of an expanded clone, and some rows leave it out.

TRBJ2-5,TRBV30,NA,NA,TGTGCCTGGAGTGTGAGCGAGACCCAGTACTTC,CAWSVSETQYF
TRBJ1-2,TRBV6-5,NA,NA,TGTGCCAGCAGTTACGGTACAGGGTCGGGTGGCTACACCTTC,CASSYGTGSGGYTF
TRBJ2-3,TRBV7-2,TRBD2,NA,TGTGCCAGCAGCACCCTAGCGGGATCCGAGGGAAGCACAGATACGCAGTATTTT,CASSTLAGSEGSTDTQYF
TRBJ2-5,TRBV20-1,TRBD1,NA,TGCAGTGCTAGAGCAACTAGGACAGGTGATGGAGAGACCCAGTACTTC,CSARATRTGDGETQYF
TRBJ1-6,TRBV6-2/TRBV6-3,NA,few,TGTGCCAGCTCGCAGGGCCATTCACCCCTCCACTTT,CASSQGHSPLHF
TRBJ1-5,TRBV28,NA,NA,TGTGCCACCCTTACGGGCAATCAGCCCCAGCATTTT,CATLTGNQPQHF
TRBJ1-6,TRBV5-8,TRBD1,few,TGTGCCAGCAGCTTGGGGGGGACAGGGGGTAATTCACCCCTCCACTTT,CASSLGGTGGNSPLHF
TRBJ2-3,TRBV19,NA,NA,TGTGCCAGTACCTTGGGGTACAGGGACACAGATACGCAGTATTTT,CASTLGYRDTDTQYF
TRBJ2-1,TRBV20-1,TRBD2,NA,TGCAGTGCTAGATTTGGGACTAGCGGGAGAAATGAGCAGTTCTTC,CSARFGTSGRNEQFF
TRBJ1-2,TRBV11-1,NA,few,TGTGCCAGCAGCTTAGATTTCGATCCGAACTATGGCTACACCTTC,CASSLDFDPNYGYTF
TRBJ1-4,TRBV15,NA,NA,TGTGCCACCAGCAGAGGCCCGACAGGTTCTAATGAAAAACTGTTTTTT,CATSRGPTGSNEKLFF
TRBJ2-3,TRBV10-3,TRBD2,once,TGTGCCATCAGTGGCGGGGGGTCAGATACGCAGTATTTT,CAISGGGSDTQYF
TRBJ2-3,TRBV6-1,TRBD2,NA,TGTGCCAGCAGCCTACGACTAGCGGGAGGTTACGATACGCAGTATTTT,CASSLRLAGGYDTQYF
TRBJ1-1,TRBV20-1,NA,NA,TGCAGTGCTAGAGATCAAAGGGGGGCCTCCATCCGGGCTTTCTTT,CSARDQRGASIRAFF
TRBJ2-1,TRBV24-1,TRBD2,once,TGTGCCACCAGTGATTTGTCGGGGGGGCGCTTTGAGCAGTTCTTC,CATSDLSGGRFEQFF